This TCR beta chain was retrieved from a study of OX40 agonist ivuxolimab in advanced cancers. About the investigation overall: Ivuxolimab, which targeted the costimulatory receptor OX40 (CD134), was an agonistic, fully human IgG2 monoclonal antibody. Intravenous ivuxolimab was administered to patients every 2 weeks at six dose levels: 0.01, 0.1, 0.3, 1.5, 3 and 10 mg/kg. Of the approximately 50 dose-escalation patients, hepatocellular carcinoma was present in about 20, melanoma in around 15, renal cell carcinoma in 9 and head and neck cancer in 9. A male proportion of 70% to 90% and a mean age of about 60 years, ranging from 23 to 79, were recorded for the dose-escalation cohort. Prior anti-PD-1, anti-PD-L1 or anti-CTLA-4 therapy was permitted, and checkpoint inhibitors had been received by roughly 40% of dose-escalation patients. Three dose-escalation patients achieved partial responses, one with hepatocellular carcinoma and two with cutaneous melanoma. The point of sequencing TCRbeta in the periphery was to test whether ivuxolimab changed TCR sequence diversity and drove clonal T-cell expansion. The paper covers the monotherapy dose-escalation part of the phase I ivuxolimab trial, which included N ≈ 54 patients.

On this clone: Its antigen target is currently unknown. No base-level quality is on record; no much larger clone is a single base apart.

The trial excluded patients who had a history of autoimmune disease or who were on systemic immunosuppression. Peripheral blood for TCR sequencing was drawn from every dose cohort at baseline, at cycle 4 day 1 and at cycle 7 day 1. Samples came from an open-label, multicenter, first-in-human phase I dose-escalation trial of ivuxolimab. Adults with locally advanced or metastatic head and neck squamous cell, hepatocellular, melanoma or renal cell carcinoma were enrolled in the trial. Before TCR sequencing, CD4+ and CD8+ T cells were separately sorted from peripheral blood. The germline V gene provides CDR1 MNHEY and CDR2 SVGAGI. Trimming takes 7 bases from V and 0 bases from J, and the germline ends sit 13 bases apart. CDR3 length: 15 amino acids, cysteine to phenylalanine. Only the CDR3 DNA is retained, 45 bases long and in frame from the first base. The study at large found these results: On average, CD8+ T cells showed more expanded clones than CD4+ T cells after ivuxolimab. Low levels of normalized T-cell clonal expansion were also seen in some nonresponding patients. The antigen specificity of the clonally expanded peripheral T cells was not determined. In partial responders in the 0.1-3.0 mg/kg groups, normalized peripheral clonal expansion was found to be among the lowest, especially among CD8+ T cells. At doses of 0.1 to 3.0 mg/kg, clonal expansion of both CD4+ and CD8+ blood T cells was observed from baseline to week 6.

Genomic DNA was extracted from sorted cells for sequencing of the TCRbeta CDR3 region. The immunoSEQ Assay was used for sequencing of TCRbeta CDR3 regions. TCRdb obtained this table from immuneACCESS and retained in-frame rearrangements with V and J assigned. These tables miss some clones; where compared with another copy, unresolved V genes account for less than half of the shortfall, and the remainder is unexplained. Counted in this sample were under 85,000 clones; over 65% of them appeared once. Of the sample, around 0.68% is held by the ten largest clones. The specimen comprised CD4+ or CD8+ T cells sorted from blood, sampled in a trial of the OX40 agonist ivuxolimab. The V gene is TRBV6-5 and the J gene is TRBJ2-1; tentative D gene TRBD2, with 5 bases matching. The sequence was collected from an adult with an advanced solid tumor such as melanoma, head and neck, liver or kidney cancer. Here the CDR3 is given as CASTKPGSSYNEQFF. The nucleotides are TGTGCCAGCACCAAACCGGGAAGCTCCTACAATGAGCAGTTCTTC.